Listed here are 17 T cell receptor beta chains from one sample, sequenced in a study of cytomegalovirus exposure and HLA in healthy donors. The PCR contained 60 Vbeta and 13 Jbeta primers. The method was immunoSEQ multiplex PCR; TCRdb's version includes in-frame clones alone and lacks a portion of them. Of more than 150,000 clones in the sample, over 65% were seen once. Source material: PBMCs. These receptor sequences come from a man aged 18 to 35 in good health and CMV-seronegative.

Only a few counts were recorded for this clone. J is TRBJ1-2 and V is TRBV18, with D possibly being TRBD1 (6 bases). Deletions cut 8 bases from V and 4 bases from J, with 20 bases between. CDR1 is KGHSH and CDR2 is LQKENI in the germline V gene. This CDR3 is 15 amino acids long. As DNA, the CDR3 is TGTGCCAGCCGACCGACTGACAGGACCGTCTATGGCTACACCTTC. Protein: CASRPTDRTVYGYTF.

The gene calls are TRBV6-5 and TRBJ2-1; D is possibly TRBD2 (6 bases). V was trimmed by 10 bases and J by 5 bases, leaving 9 bases between them. Germline V CDR1 and CDR2: MNHEY, SVGAGI. The length of the CDR3 is 11 residues. CDR3 sequence (DNA): TGTGCCACCGGGGGAAACAATGAGCAGTTCTTC. Residues: CATGGNNEQFF.

The chain carries TRBV18 and TRBJ1-1, with D unclear. CDR3 length: 16 residues. Germline loops: CDR1 KGHSH, CDR2 LQKENI. Trimming pared 3 bases from V and 1 base from J, leaving 15 bases between. The CDR3 DNA sequence: TGTGCCAGCTCACCCTTGGCGCGGGGATGGAACACTGAAGCTTTCTTT. Translation gives CASSPLARGWNTEAFF.

V is TRBV2 and J is TRBJ2-7, with 9 nucleotides matching TRBD1. The CDR3 is made up of 14 amino acids. Germline V lookup: CDR1 SNHLY, CDR2 FYNNEI. Germline trimming cut 2 bases from V and 5 bases from J; bases unmatched to any gene: 4. In DNA form, the CDR3 reads TGTGCCAGCAGTGAATACCGGACAGGGGACGAGCAGTACTTC. Encoded protein: CASSEYRTGDEQYF.

The chain carries TRBV7-8 and TRBJ2-7, with D possibly matching TRBD2 (5 bases). V lost 2 bases and J lost 0, with 8 bases in between. The germline V gene has CDR1 SGHVS and CDR2 FQNEAQ. This CDR3 has 14 residues. The CDR3 protein is CASSLIGNSYEQYF. CDR3 coding DNA: TGTGCCAGCAGCTTAATCGGGAACTCCTACGAGCAGTACTTC.

In nucleotides, the CDR3 is TGTGCCAGCAGCCCGGGTGAACAGGGTCCCCGTTTGGATACGCAGTATTTT. Protein product: CASSPGEQGPRLDTQYF. The chain carries TRBV7-9 and TRBJ2-3; D is perhaps TRBD1 (6 bases). With 5 bases removed from V and 6 bases from J, the gap between germline ends came to 24 bases. Looked up from germline, CDR1 is SEHNR and CDR2 is FQNEAQ (reference sequence). The CDR3 runs to 17 residues.

V gene TRBV9 combines with J gene TRBJ2-7, with D perhaps matching TRBD2 (5 bases). Germline loops: CDR1 SGDLS, CDR2 YYNGEE. CDR3 length: 14 amino acids. V was pared by 0 bases and J by 3 bases, with 10 bases between. The CDR3 loop is CASSVDVTSYEQYF. The CDR3 DNA follows: TGTGCCAGCAGCGTAGACGTAACTAGCTACGAGCAGTACTTC.

This clone was recorded a few times. The chain is built from TRBV19 and TRBJ1-5, with TRBD1 as a possible D gene (5 bases). The germline CDR1 and CDR2 sequences are LNHDA and SQIVND (reference sequence). The length of the CDR3 is 14 residues. The V gene lost 1 base and the J gene lost 7 bases, with 11 bases spanning the gap. CDR3 protein: CASSIVQGRQPQHF. For the CDR3, the DNA is TGTGCCAGTAGTATAGTTCAGGGAAGGCAGCCCCAGCATTTT.

This clone was seen a handful of times. V and J are TRBV20-1 and TRBJ1-1; D may be TRBD1 (5 bases). The CDR3 has 11 residues. Germline V gene data show CDR1 as DFQATT and CDR2 as SNEGSKA (reference sequence). The V gene lost 6 bases and the J gene lost 6 bases, with 11 bases spanning the gap. The CDR3 coding sequence is TGCAGTGCCCAGGGCGGGGCTGAAGCTTTCTTT. Translating it yields CSAQGGAEAFF.

The J gene is TRBJ2-1, the V gene TRBV19; TRBD1 aligns across 9 bases. CDR3 size: 16 residues. V was pared by 7 bases and J by 0 bases, with 7 bases of the junction left unmatched. Germline CDR1 reads LNHDA; CDR2 reads SQIVND (reference sequence). CDR3 amino acids: CASIPSDRGSYNEQFF. DNA of the CDR3: TGTGCCAGTATCCCCTCGGACAGGGGCTCCTACAATGAGCAGTTCTTC.

The chain carries TRBV9 and TRBJ1-2; D call uncertain. V was cut by 5 bases and J by 8 bases, with 19 bases left in between. The CDR3 is 14 amino acids. Germline CDR1 reads SGDLS; CDR2 reads YYNGEE. CDR3 DNA: TGTGCCAGCAGTCTGGGAGGGCGTGAGGGAGGCTACACCTTC. Translating gives CASSLGGREGGYTF.

J is TRBJ2-1 and V is TRBV7-8; 7 bases fit TRBD2. Germline CDR1 reads SGHVS; CDR2 reads FQNEAQ. Germline trimming cut 3 bases from V and 0 bases from J; bases unmatched to any gene: 8. CDR3 size: 17 residues. DNA for the CDR3: TGTGCCAGCAGCTTCGGATCTCGACTAGCCTCCTACAATGAGCAGTTCTTC. Its translation: CASSFGSRLASYNEQFF.

This clone was picked up a small number of times. The rearrangement links TRBV13 to TRBJ2-1; possibly TRBD1 for D (6 bases). This CDR3 is built from 15 residues. Trimming pared 5 bases from V and 5 bases from J, leaving 16 bases between. The germline gives CDR1 PRHDT, CDR2 FYEKMQ (reference sequence). The CDR3 region has the DNA TGTGCCAGCAGCGACTACATTTCAGGGGACAATGAGCAGTTCTTC. Translated, it gives CASSDYISGDNEQFF.

The chain combines TRBV18 with TRBJ2-7; TRBD2 aligns across 9 bases. The germline V gene has CDR1 KGHSH and CDR2 LQKENI. This CDR3 has 17 amino acids. The J segment lost 6 bases and the V segment lost 0 bases, leaving 12 bases of the junction unmatched. CDR3 nucleotide sequence: TGTGCCAGCTCACCACCTCAGGGGAGCGGGAGGAGAGGCGAGCAGTACTTC. This encodes CASSPPQGSGRRGEQYF.

This clone was counted a single time. This sequence joins TRBV30 and TRBJ1-2; unclear D gene. The CDR3 sequence is 13 residues long. V was pared by 2 bases and J by 7 bases, with 14 bases between. Germline values: CDR1 GTSNPN, CDR2 SVGIG (reference sequence). DNA of the CDR3: TGTGCCTGGAGTATGGATCGGCGGGGTGGCTACACCTTC. Its translation is CAWSMDRRGGYTF.

This clone was seen just once. The chain links TRBV19 to TRBJ2-1; D not certain. Trimming shortened V by 5 bases and J by 10 bases, and 9 bases separated the two germline ends. The CDR3 has 11 amino acids. In germline, CDR1 is LNHDA, CDR2 SQIVND (reference sequence). CDR3 nucleotide sequence: TGTGCCAGTAGTGAATCGAGGGAGCAGTTCTTC. Its translation is CASSESREQFF.

J is TRBJ2-5 and V is TRBV5-6; 7 nucleotides align to TRBD1. Germline CDR1 SGHDT, CDR2 YYEEEE. Trimming took 4 bases from V and 2 from J; bases not matched to a gene: 5. The CDR3 has 14 residues. CDR3 DNA sequence: TGTGCCAGCAGCCCGACAGGGATTCAAGAGACCCAGTACTTC. Translated: CASSPTGIQETQYF. The entire variable domain, with the rest obtained from reference TRBV5-6 and TRBJ2-5, is as follows: DAGVTQSPTHLIKTRGQQVTLRCSPKSGHDTVSWYQQALGQGPQFIFQYYEEEERQRGNFPDRFSGHQFPNYSSELNVNALLLGDSALYLCASSPTGIQETQYFGPGTRLLVL.